This TCR beta chain came from a study of regulatory T cells. Regarding the study as a whole: In CD3G-deficient patients, conventional CD4+ T cells were enriched for hydrophobic CDR3 residues at positions 6 and 7.

The CDR3 sequence is 13 residues long. CDR1 is SGHRS and CDR2 is YFSETQ in the germline V gene. Trimming shortened V by 0 bases and J by 7 bases, and 10 bases separated the two germline ends. Amplification used 52 TRBV primers and 13 TRBJ primers. Sequencing was performed with immunoSEQ multiplex PCR; in TCRdb, only in-frame clones are kept and a portion is missing. The sample lists around 30,000 clones, 93% occurring once. Note on this clone: Its target is not known.

This chain uses TRBV5-1 with TRBJ1-2, with D possibly matching TRBD1 (5 bases). The material sequenced was conventional CD4+ T cells sorted from blood. The TCR originated in a child aged 2 to 9 with CD3G deficiency. CDR3 region: CASSLDRGGGYTF. The CDR3 coding sequence is TGCGCCAGCAGCTTGGACCGGGGGGGTGGCTACACCTTC.